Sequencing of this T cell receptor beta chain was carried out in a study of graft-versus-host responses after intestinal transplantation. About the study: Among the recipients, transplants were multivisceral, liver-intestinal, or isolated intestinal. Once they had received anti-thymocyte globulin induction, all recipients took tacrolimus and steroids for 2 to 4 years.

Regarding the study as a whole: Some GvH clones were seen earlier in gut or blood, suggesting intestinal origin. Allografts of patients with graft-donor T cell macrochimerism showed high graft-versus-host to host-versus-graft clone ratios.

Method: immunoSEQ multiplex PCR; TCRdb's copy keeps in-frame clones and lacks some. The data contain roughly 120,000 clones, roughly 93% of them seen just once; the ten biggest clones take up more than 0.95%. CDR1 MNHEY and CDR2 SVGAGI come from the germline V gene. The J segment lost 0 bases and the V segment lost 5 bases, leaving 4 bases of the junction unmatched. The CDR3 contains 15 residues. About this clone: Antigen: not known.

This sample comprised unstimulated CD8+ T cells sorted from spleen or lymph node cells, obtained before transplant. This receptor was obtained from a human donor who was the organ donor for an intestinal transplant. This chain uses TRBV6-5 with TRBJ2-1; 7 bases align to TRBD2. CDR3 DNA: TGTGCCAGCAGTCCCGGGGGGAGCTCCTACAATGAGCAGTTCTTC. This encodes CASSPGGSSYNEQFF.